This T cell receptor (beta chain) emerged from a study of OX40 agonist ivuxolimab in advanced cancers. Study-wide background: The eligibility criteria allowed prior anti-PD-1, anti-PD-L1 or anti-CTLA-4 therapy, and 30% to 40% had some. Three patients, one with hepatocellular carcinoma and two with cutaneous melanoma, responded partially. Findings of the study overall: At 0.1 to 3.0 mg/kg and by week 6, clonal expansion occurred in CD4+ and CD8+ blood T cells.

Sequencing used immunoSEQ multiplex PCR; TCRdb keeps in-frame clones, though not all of them. The table records around 72,000 clones, roughly nine tenths of them present only once. Drawing of blood for sampling happened at baseline, at cycle 4 day 1, and at cycle 7 day 1. Worth noting for this clone: Its antigen is still unknown.

The CDR3 extends over 17 amino acids. The V gene's germline CDR1 is KGHSH and CDR2 LQKENI. J was trimmed by 1 base and V by 4 bases; bases with no gene match: 6. The receptor's source is an adult with an advanced solid tumor such as melanoma, head and neck, liver or kidney cancer. Sequencing was performed on CD4+ or CD8+ T cells sorted from blood, taken in a trial of the OX40 agonist ivuxolimab. The chain employs TRBV18 and TRBJ1-3; 11 bases match TRBD1. CDR3 residues: CASSLRTGGFSGNTIYF. As DNA, the CDR3 is TGTGCCAGCTCACTGAGGACAGGGGGCTTTTCTGGAAACACCATATATTTT.